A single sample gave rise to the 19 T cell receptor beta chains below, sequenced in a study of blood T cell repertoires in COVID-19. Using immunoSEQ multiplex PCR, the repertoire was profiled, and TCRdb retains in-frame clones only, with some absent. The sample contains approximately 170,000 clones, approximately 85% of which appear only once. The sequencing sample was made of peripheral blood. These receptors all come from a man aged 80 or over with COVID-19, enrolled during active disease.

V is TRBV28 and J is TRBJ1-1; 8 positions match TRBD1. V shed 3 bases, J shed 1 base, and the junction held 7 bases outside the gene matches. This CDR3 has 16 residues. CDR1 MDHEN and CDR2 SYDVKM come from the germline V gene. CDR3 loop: CASSFRQGAGNTEAFF. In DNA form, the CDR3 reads TGTGCCAGCAGTTTCAGGCAGGGGGCTGGGAACACTGAAGCTTTCTTT.

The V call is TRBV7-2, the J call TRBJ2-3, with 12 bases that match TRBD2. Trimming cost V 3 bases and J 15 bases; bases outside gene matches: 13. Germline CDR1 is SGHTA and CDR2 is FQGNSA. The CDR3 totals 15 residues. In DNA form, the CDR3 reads TGTGCCAGCAGCTTTCTCGGACTAGCGGGGACCCACCCATATTTT. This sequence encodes CASSFLGLAGTHPYF. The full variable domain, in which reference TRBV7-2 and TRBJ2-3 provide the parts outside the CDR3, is GAGVSQSPSNKVTEKGKDVELRCDPISGHTALYWYRQSLGQGLEFLIYFQGNSAPDKSGLPSDRFSAERTGGSVSTLTIQRTQQEDSAVYLCASSFLGLAGTHPYFGPGTRLTVL.

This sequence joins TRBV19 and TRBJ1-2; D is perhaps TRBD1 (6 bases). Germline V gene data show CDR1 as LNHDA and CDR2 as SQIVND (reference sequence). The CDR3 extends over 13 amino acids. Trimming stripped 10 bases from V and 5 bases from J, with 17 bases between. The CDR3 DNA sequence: TGTGCCACTCTACAGGGAGTTGGTTATGGCTACACCTTC. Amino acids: CATLQGVGYGYTF.

CDR3 sequence reads: CASSRGPGGTETYGYTF. CDR3 coding DNA: TGTGCCAGTAGTAGGGGTCCAGGGGGAACTGAGACCTATGGCTACACCTTC. V is TRBV19 and J is TRBJ1-2, with 7 bases matching TRBD1. The CDR3 is made up of 17 amino acids. The germline gives CDR1 LNHDA, CDR2 SQIVND (reference sequence). Trimming at V came to 4 bases and at J to 4 bases, leaving 15 bases not matched to a gene. The full variable domain, in which reference TRBV19 and TRBJ1-2 provide the parts outside the CDR3, is DGGITQSPKYLFRKEGQNVTLSCEQNLNHDAMYWYRQDPGQGLRLIYYSQIVNDFQKGDIAEGYSVSREKKESFPLTVTSAQKNPTAFYLCASSRGPGGTETYGYTFGSGTRLTVV.

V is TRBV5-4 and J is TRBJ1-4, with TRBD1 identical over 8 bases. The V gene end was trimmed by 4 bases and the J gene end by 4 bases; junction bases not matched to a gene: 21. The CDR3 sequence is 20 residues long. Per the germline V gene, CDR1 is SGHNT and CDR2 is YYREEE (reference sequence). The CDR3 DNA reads TGTGCCAGCAGCAACCTCGGGACAGGTCTTGAGGAGCGCCTTAATGAAAAACTGTTTTTT. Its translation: CASSNLGTGLEERLNEKLFF.

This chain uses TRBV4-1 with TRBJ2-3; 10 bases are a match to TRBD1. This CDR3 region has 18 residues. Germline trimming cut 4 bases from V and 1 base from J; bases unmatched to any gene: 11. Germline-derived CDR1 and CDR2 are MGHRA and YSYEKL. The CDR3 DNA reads TGCGCCAGCAGCCGAACTAGGACAGGGGGTTCGGGCACAGATACGCAGTATTTT. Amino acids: CASSRTRTGGSGTDTQYF.

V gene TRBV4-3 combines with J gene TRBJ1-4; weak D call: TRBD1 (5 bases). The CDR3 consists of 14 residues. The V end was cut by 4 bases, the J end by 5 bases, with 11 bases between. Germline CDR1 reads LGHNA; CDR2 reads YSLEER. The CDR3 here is CASSPGHGNEKLFF. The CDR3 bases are TGCGCCAGCAGCCCCGGACACGGGAATGAAAAACTGTTTTTT.

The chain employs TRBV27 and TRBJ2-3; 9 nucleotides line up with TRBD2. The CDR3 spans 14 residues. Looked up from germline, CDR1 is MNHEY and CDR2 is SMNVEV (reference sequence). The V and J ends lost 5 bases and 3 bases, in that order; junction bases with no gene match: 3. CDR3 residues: CASSPTSGTDTQYF. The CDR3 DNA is TGTGCCAGCAGTCCGACTAGCGGAACAGATACGCAGTATTTT.

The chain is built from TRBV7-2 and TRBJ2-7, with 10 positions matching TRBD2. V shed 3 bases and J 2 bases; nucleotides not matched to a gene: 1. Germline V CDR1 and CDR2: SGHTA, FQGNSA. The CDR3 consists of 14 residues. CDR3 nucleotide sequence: TGTGCCAGCAGCTTCCTAGCGGGAGCCTACGAGCAGTACTTC. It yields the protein CASSFLAGAYEQYF.

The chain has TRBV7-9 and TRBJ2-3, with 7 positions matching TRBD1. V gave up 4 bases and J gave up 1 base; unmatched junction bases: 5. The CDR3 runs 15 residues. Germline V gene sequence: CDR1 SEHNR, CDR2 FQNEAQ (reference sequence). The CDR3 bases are TGTGCCAGCAGCTCTAGGGGGCGGGGCACAGATACGCAGTATTTT. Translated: CASSSRGRGTDTQYF.

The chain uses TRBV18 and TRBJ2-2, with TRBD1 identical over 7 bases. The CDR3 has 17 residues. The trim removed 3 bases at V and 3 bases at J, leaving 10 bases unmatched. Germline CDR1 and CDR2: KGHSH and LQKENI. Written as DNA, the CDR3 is TGTGCCAGCTCACCGATTCGGGACAGACTTTACACCGGGGAGCTGTTTTTT. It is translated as CASSPIRDRLYTGELFF.

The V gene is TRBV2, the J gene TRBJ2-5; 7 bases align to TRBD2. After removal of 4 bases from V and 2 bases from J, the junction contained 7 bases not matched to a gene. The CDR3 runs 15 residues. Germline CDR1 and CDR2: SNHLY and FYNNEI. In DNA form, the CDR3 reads TGTGCCAGCAGTGTCCGCGGGGGAATTCAAGAGACCCAGTACTTC. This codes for CASSVRGGIQETQYF.

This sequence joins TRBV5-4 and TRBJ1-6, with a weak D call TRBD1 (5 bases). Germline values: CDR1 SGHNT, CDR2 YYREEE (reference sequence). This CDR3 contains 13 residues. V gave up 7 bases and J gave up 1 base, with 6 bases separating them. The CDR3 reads CASGGSYNSPLHF. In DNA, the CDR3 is TGTGCCAGCGGGGGGTCCTATAATTCACCCCTCCACTTT. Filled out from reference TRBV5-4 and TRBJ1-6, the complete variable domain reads ETGVTQSPTHLIKTRGQQVTLRCSSQSGHNTVSWYQQALGQGPQFIFQYYREEENGRGNFPPRFSGLQFPNYSSELNVNALELDDSALYLCASGGSYNSPLHFGNGTRLTVT.

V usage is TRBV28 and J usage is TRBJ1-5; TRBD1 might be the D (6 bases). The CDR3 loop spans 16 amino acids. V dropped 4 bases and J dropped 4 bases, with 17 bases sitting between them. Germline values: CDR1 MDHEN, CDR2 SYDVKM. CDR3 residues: CASSSSSGTRNQPQHF. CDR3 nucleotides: TGTGCCAGCAGTTCCTCCTCCGGGACACGGAATCAGCCCCAGCATTTT.

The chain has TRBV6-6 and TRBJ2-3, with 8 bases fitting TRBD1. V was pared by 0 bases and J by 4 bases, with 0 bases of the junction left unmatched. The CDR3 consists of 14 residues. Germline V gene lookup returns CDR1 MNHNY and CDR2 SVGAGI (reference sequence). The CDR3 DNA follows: TGTGCCAGCAGTTACTCGGACAGGGCAGATACGCAGTATTTT. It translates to CASSYSDRADTQYF.

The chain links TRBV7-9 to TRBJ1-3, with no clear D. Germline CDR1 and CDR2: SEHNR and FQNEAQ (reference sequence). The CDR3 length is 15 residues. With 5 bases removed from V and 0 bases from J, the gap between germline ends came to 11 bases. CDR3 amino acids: CASSPLGNSGNTIYF. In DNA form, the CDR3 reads TGTGCCAGCAGCCCCCTCGGGAACTCTGGAAACACCATATATTTT.

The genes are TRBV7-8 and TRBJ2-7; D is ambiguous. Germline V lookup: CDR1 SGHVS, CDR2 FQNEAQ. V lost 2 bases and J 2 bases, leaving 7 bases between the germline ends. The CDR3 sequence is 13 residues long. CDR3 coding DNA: TGTGCCAGCAGCTTATCTGAGCCCTACGAGCAGTACTTC. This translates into CASSLSEPYEQYF.

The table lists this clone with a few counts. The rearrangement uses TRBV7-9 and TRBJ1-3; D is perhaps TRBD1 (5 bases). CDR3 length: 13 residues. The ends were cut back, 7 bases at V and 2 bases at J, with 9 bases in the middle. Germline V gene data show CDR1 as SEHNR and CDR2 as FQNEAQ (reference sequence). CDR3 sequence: CASTRTTGNTIYF. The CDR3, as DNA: TGTGCCAGCACACGGACAACTGGAAACACCATATATTTT.

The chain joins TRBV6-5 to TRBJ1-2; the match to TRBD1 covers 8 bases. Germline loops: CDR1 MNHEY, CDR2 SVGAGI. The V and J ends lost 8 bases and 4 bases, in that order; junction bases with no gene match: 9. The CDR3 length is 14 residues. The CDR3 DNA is TGTGCCAGCCAGTCGGACAGGGCCTCCTATGGCTACACCTTC. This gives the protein CASQSDRASYGYTF.